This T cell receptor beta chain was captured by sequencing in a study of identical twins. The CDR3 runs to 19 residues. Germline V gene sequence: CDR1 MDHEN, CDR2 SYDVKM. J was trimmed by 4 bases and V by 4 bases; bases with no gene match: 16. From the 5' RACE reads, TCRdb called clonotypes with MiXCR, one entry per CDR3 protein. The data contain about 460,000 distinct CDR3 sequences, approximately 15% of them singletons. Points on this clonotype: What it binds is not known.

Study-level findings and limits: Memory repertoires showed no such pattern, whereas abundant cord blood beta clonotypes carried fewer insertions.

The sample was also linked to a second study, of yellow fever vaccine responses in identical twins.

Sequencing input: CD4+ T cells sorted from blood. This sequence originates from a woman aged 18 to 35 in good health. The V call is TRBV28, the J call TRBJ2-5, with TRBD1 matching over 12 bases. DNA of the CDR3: TGTGCCAGCAGTTCTTGGGGCCCGGGACAGGGGGCGAGGGGAGAGACCCAGTACTTC. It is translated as CASSSWGPGQGARGETQYF.